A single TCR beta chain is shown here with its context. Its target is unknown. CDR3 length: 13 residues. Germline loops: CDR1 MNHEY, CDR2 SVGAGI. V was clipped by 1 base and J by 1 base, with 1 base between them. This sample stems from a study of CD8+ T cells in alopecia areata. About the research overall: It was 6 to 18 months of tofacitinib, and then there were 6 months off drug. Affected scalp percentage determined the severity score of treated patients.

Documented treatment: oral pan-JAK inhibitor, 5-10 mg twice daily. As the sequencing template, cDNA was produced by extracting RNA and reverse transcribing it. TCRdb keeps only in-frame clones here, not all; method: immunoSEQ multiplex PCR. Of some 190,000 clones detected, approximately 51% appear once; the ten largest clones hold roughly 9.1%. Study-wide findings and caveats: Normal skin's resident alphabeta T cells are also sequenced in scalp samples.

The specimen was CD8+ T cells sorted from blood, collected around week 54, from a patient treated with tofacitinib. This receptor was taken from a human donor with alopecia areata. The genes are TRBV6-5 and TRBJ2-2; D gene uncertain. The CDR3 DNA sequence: TGTGCCAGCAGTTACTTGAACACCGGGGAGCTGTTTTTT. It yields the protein CASSYLNTGELFF.